The 16 T cell receptor beta chains below come from one sample, sequenced in a study of T-cell reconstitution after alpha-beta-depleted transplantation in children (dated by TCRdb to the mid-2010s). The treatment or condition label of this sample denotes: allogeneic hematopoietic cell transplantation with graft depleted of TCRalphabeta T cells and CD19 B cells. Library creation used PCR. Sequenced on an Illumina HiSeq 2500. TCR library preparation used molecular barcoding, with unique molecular identifiers applied to normalize quantification of the TCRbeta repertoire. TCRdb handled the public reads itself, with Q25 trimming in fastp and clone calling in MiXCR, and kept productive beta chains. Each CDR3 protein gets just one entry, which takes the most common genes and DNA from the rows behind it. Counted in this sample were about 180,000 distinct CDR3 sequences; roughly 10% of them appeared once. Roughly 13% of the sample comes from the top ten.

The sequencing here drew on PBMCs, taken before TCRalphabeta/CD19-depleted stem cell transplant. These receptors were collected from a boy younger than 10 with acute myeloid leukemia, due to receive a stem cell transplant.

This clonotype was detected many times. This rearrangement joins TRBV29-1 to TRBJ1-2; no clear D. Trimming removed 3 bases at V and 4 bases at J, with 9 bases between. This CDR3 is built from 12 residues. Germline V gives CDR1 SQVTM, CDR2 ANQGSEA. The CDR3 sequence is CSVEGSTYGYTF. In DNA, the CDR3 is TGCAGCGTTGAGGGGTCGACCTATGGCTACACCTTC.

This clonotype was seen repeatedly, ten times or more. The gene calls are TRBV20-1 and TRBJ2-2; possibly TRBD1 or TRBD2 for D (5 bases each). The CDR3 contains 12 residues. The germline CDR1 and CDR2 sequences are DFQATT and SNEGSKA (reference sequence). Trimming left V 1 base short and J 13 bases short, with 13 bases between. In nucleotides, the CDR3 is TGCAGTGCTAGAGGAGGGGAACTGGGGCTGTTTTTT. It codes for CSARGGELGLFF.

On this clonotype itself: At one boundary the junction diverges from the germline segment, which might be a read error. This CDR3 is CASSRLTEELFF. The CDR3 bases are TGTGCCAGCAGCCGACTTACCGAGGAGCTGTTTTTT. This rearrangement joins TRBV6-5 to TRBJ2-2; no definite D call. The germline gives CDR1 MNHEY, CDR2 SVGAGI. There are 12 residues in the CDR3.

At least ten counts were recorded for this clonotype. V gene TRBV20-1 combines with J gene TRBJ2-1; D is unresolved. The germline gives CDR1 DFQATT, CDR2 SNEGSKA (reference sequence). CDR3 length equals 12 residues. Trimming stripped 3 bases from V and 7 bases from J, with 10 bases between. The CDR3: CSASPDSNEQFF. CDR3 sequence (DNA): TGCAGTGCTAGTCCAGATTCTAATGAGCAGTTCTTC.

In this sample, this clonotype turned up many times. A junction boundary mismatches the germline segment, possibly from a read error. V and J are TRBV30 and TRBJ1-1, with 7 bases fitting TRBD1. Germline V gives CDR1 GTSNPN, CDR2 SVGIG (reference sequence). The CDR3 has 11 amino acids. The CDR3 bases are TGTGCCTGGAACCGCGACAGGGAAAGTTGCTTT. Translated: CAWNRDRESCF.

At least ten counts were recorded for this clonotype. The CDR3 is CASSLGVSNQPQHF. CDR3 DNA sequence: TGTGCCAGCAGTTTAGGGGTTAGCAATCAGCCCCAGCATTTT. This sequence joins TRBV12-3 or TRBV12-4 and TRBJ1-5; no clear D. The germline V and J ends were trimmed by 1 base and 0 bases, with 4 bases remaining between them. The CDR3 sequence is 14 residues long.

The table lists this clonotype with many counts. The chain is built from TRBV20-1 and TRBJ2-1; tentatively, D is TRBD2 (5 bases). Trimming stripped 1 base from V and 8 bases from J, with 15 bases between. Germline CDR1 and CDR2: DFQATT and SNEGSKA (reference sequence). The CDR3 sequence is 14 residues long. The CDR3 nucleotides are TGCAGTGCTAGAGGATTAGGCCGGCGGGATGAGCAGTTCTTC. Its translation: CSARGLGRRDEQFF.

This clonotype was recorded many times. The V call is TRBV5-1, the J call TRBJ1-1; weak D call: TRBD1 (6 bases). The ends were cut back, 0 bases at V and 4 bases at J, with 7 bases in the middle. CDR3 length: 13 amino acids. The germline gives CDR1 SGHRS, CDR2 YFSETQ. CDR3 loop: CASSLVQGTEAFF. CDR3 DNA: TGCGCCAGCAGCTTGGTACAGGGCACTGAAGCTTTCTTT.

In its sample, this clonotype was seen many times. The V gene is TRBV5-1, the J gene TRBJ2-3; perhaps TRBD2 as D (5 bases). Trimming removed 5 bases at V and 8 bases at J, with 15 bases between. Germline assignment: CDR1 SGHRS and CDR2 YFSETQ. The CDR3 extends over 13 amino acids. The CDR3 nucleotides are TGCGCCAGCAGAGAGGGTAGCTCTCTTACGCAGTATTTT. Its protein is CASREGSSLTQYF.

This clonotype has a count of ten or more. The chain links TRBV3-1 to TRBJ2-1; no definite D call. Germline loops: CDR1 LGHDT, CDR2 YNNKEL (reference sequence). Between the trimmed V and J ends, which lost 4 bases and 2 bases, there was a span of 6 bases. The CDR3 sequence is 13 residues long. For the CDR3, the DNA is TGTGCCAGCAGCCTCCGGCCCTACAATGAGCAGTTCTTC. Translated, it gives CASSLRPYNEQFF.

This clonotype was counted many times. This chain connects TRBV5-1 to TRBJ2-1; 8 positions agree with TRBD2. CDR1 and CDR2 (germline): SGHRS, YFSETQ. Trimming cost V 7 bases and J 8 bases; bases outside gene matches: 20. The CDR3 extends over 17 amino acids. CDR3 amino acids: CASARSPAGERLYEQFF. The CDR3 bases are TGCGCCAGCGCACGGTCCCCAGCGGGAGAGAGACTGTATGAGCAGTTCTTC. Together with reference TRBV5-1 and TRBJ2-1, the CDR3 gives the full variable domain: KAGVTQTPRYLIKTRGQQVTLSCSPISGHRSVSWYQQTPGQGLQFLFEYFSETQRNKGNFPGRFSGRQFSNSRSEMNVSTLELGDSALYLCASARSPAGERLYEQFFGPGTRLTVL.

The table lists this clonotype with a few counts. The chain employs TRBV28 and TRBJ2-3; 7 positions match TRBD1. V gave up 8 bases and J gave up 2 bases; unmatched junction bases: 4. CDR1 MDHEN and CDR2 SYDVKM come from the germline V gene. CDR3 length: 13 residues. The CDR3 here is CASRDSPTDTQYF. CDR3 nucleotide sequence: TGTGCCAGCCGGGACAGCCCCACAGATACGCAGTATTTT. The complete variable domain, with remaining parts taken from reference TRBV28 and TRBJ2-3, reads DVKVTQSSRYLVKRTGEKVFLECVQDMDHENMFWYRQDPGLGLRLIYFSYDVKMKEKGDIPEGYSVSREKKERFSLILESASTNQTSMYLCASRDSPTDTQYFGPGTRLTVL.

Of note for this clonotype: A much larger clone differs from this one at a single base, so this may be a read error. The CDR3 sequence: CSARDRAGSYGDTF. In nucleotides, the CDR3 is TGCAGTGCTAGAGATCGGGCAGGATCCTATGGCGACACCTTC. The chain recombines TRBV20-1 with TRBJ1-2; no clear D. This CDR3 has 14 amino acids. Germline loops: CDR1 DFQATT, CDR2 SNEGSKA (reference sequence).

This clonotype was seen ten or more times. The chain employs TRBV15 and TRBJ1-5, with D unclear. CDR3 size: 15 residues. Between the trimmed V and J ends, which lost 5 bases and 1 base, there was a span of 12 bases. Germline V gene lookup returns CDR1 LNHNV and CDR2 YYDKDF (reference sequence). Here the CDR3 reads CATSRDGVSNQPQHF. DNA for the CDR3: TGTGCCACCAGCCGCGATGGGGTAAGCAATCAGCCCCAGCATTTT.

The table lists this clonotype with many counts. This chain joins TRBV10-3 and TRBJ2-7; D not resolved. The CDR3 is 13 residues long. Germline V CDR1 and CDR2: ENHRY, SYGVKD. Trimming removed 4 bases from V and 3 bases from J, with 10 bases in between. The DNA of the CDR3 is TGTGCCATCAGTGTCATTGCCTACTACGAGCAGTACTTC. Translated, it gives CAISVIAYYEQYF.

This clonotype was seen just once. A much larger clone lies a single base off, so this may be a read error. The chain couples TRBV15 to TRBJ1-5, with D possibly TRBD1 on 5 matching bases. The CDR3 sequence is 14 residues long. Germline assignment: CDR1 LNHNV and CDR2 YYDKDF (reference sequence). The CDR3 here is CATGRGAGNQPQHF. CDR3 coding DNA: TGTGCCACCGGCAGAGGGGCAGGCAATCAGCCCCAGCATTTT. The full variable domain, completed using reference TRBV15 and TRBJ1-5, is DAMVIQNPRYQVTQFGKPVTLSCSQTLNHNVMYWYQQKSSQAPKLLFHYYDKDFNNEADTPDNFQSRRPNTSFCFLDIRSPGLGDTAMYLCATGRGAGNQPQHFGDGTRLSIL.